The sequence of this T cell receptor (beta chain) was determined in a study of T-cell reconstitution after alpha-beta-depleted transplantation in children. Findings and caveats of the study: Alpha-beta T cells present about two months after transplant were reported to originate from several hundred expanded graft clones.

Unique molecular identifiers were built into the TCRbeta library. TCRdb reprocessed the PCR reads via MiXCR and lists one record per CDR3 protein. Here the sample spans about 420,000 distinct CDR3 sequences, around 15% being singletons. Points on this clonotype: Its antigen is not identified.

Germline CDR1 SGHTA, CDR2 FQGNSA. CDR3 size: 15 residues. V lost 0 bases, J lost 4 bases, and 9 bases lay in between. The genes are TRBV7-2 and TRBJ2-2; D possibly corresponds to TRBD1 (6 bases). Sequenced here: PBMCs, mostly from graft donor cells, sampled 360 days after TCRalphabeta/CD19-depleted stem cell transplant. The TCR sequence derives from a boy younger than two who had a stem cell transplant for Wiskott-Aldrich syndrome, so the T cells may come from the graft donor. CDR3 nucleotides: TGTGCCAGCAGCTTAGCGGGACACCCCACCGGGGAGCTGTTTTTT. It encodes CASSLAGHPTGELFF.